The clone carrying this TCR beta chain occurred a few times. Its target is unknown. The entry originates in a study of vaccination and CD4 T cells after COVID-19. Treatment: approximately 9-day PBMC culture with coronavirus spike peptide pools or control peptides (ViraFEST assay). CD4+ T lymphocytes from the unexposed donor were collected before the COVID-19 pandemic (2011-2018). Culture of a few million PBMCs per well took place with about 9.1 IU/ml IL-2 and 8.5 to 10 ug/ml peptide pools. The CDR3 sequence is 14 residues long. CDR1 and CDR2 from the germline V gene are SGHTA and FQGTGA. Trimming took off 3 bases at V and 3 bases at J, with 11 bases between the two ends. Cultured CD4+ T-cell DNA underwent Oncomine TCR Beta short-read sequencing. TCRdb used MiXCR to reprocess the PCR reads, holding one entry per CDR3 protein. The sample records several thousand distinct CDR3 sequences, roughly 30% being singletons.

Sequenced input: CD4+ T cells from blood, cultured in vitro. This chain joins TRBV7-3 and TRBJ1-1; D ambiguous. This clonotype was obtained from a human donor in good health. The CDR3 protein is CASSLTYGDTEAFF. The CDR3, as DNA: TGTGCCAGCAGCTTGACCTATGGGGACACTGAAGCTTTCTTT.